The TCR beta chain described here comes from a study of cytomegalovirus exposure and HLA in healthy donors. Study-wide results and caveats: In vitro confirmation showed three CMV-associated chains to be CMV antigen specific. The classifier reportedly diagnosed cytomegalovirus status with high specificity and sensitivity.

While the first cohort had 600 to 800 subjects, the donors belonged to the separate validation cohort of roughly 130 subjects. Turning to this clone: What it binds is not known.

Measured with immunoSEQ multiplex PCR; TCRdb has only the in-frame clones, and not every one. This table has fewer than 200,000 clones, 85% appearing once. Germline CDR1 reads MNHEY; CDR2 reads SMNVEV (reference sequence). CDR3 length: 17 amino acids. Trimming removed 5 bases from V and 4 bases from J; junction bases left unmatched: 9. Sequenced sample: PBMCs. This clonotype was obtained from a man younger than 35 in good health and CMV-seropositive. This sequence joins TRBV27 and TRBJ2-6, with TRBD2 matching over 9 bases. CDR3 protein: CASSTPAGGRGANVLTF. The CDR3 DNA is TGTGCCAGCAGTACTCCTGCGGGGGGGCGGGGGGCCAACGTCCTGACTTTC.